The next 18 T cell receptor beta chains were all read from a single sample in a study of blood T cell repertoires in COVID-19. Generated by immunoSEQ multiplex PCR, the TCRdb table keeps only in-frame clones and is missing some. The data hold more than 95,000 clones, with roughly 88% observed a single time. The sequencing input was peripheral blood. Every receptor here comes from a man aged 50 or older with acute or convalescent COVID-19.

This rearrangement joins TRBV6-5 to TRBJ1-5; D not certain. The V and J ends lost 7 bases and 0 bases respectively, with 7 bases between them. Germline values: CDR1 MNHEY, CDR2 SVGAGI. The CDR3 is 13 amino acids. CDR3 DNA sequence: TGTGCCAGCACCGGACTTAGCAATCAGCCCCAGCATTTT. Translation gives CASTGLSNQPQHF.

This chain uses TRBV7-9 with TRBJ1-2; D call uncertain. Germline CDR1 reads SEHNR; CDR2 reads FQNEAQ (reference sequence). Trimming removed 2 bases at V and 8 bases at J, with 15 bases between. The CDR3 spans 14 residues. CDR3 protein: CASSLNPQARGYTF. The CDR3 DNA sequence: TGTGCCAGCAGCTTAAATCCGCAGGCGCGCGGCTACACCTTC.

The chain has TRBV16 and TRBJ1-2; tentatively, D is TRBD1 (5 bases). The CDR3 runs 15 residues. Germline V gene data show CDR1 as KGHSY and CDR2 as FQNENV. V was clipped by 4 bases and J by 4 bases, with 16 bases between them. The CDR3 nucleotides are TGTGCCAGCAGCCGGTCAGAGGAGGGGATCTATGGCTACACCTTC. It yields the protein CASSRSEEGIYGYTF.

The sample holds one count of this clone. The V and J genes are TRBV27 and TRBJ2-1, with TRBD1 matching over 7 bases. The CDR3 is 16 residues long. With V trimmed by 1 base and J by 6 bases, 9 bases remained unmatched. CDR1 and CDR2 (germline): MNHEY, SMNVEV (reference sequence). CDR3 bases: TGTGCCAGCAGTTTATTAACAGGACAGGCGGGCAATGAGCAGTTCTTC. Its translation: CASSLLTGQAGNEQFF.

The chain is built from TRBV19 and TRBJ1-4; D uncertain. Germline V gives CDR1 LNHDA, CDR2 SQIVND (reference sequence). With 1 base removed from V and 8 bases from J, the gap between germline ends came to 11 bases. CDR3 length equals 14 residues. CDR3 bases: TGTGCCAGTAGTATAGCAGGAGGGAAAGAAAAACTGTTTTTT. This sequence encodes CASSIAGGKEKLFF. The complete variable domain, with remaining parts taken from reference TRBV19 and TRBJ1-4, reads DGGITQSPKYLFRKEGQNVTLSCEQNLNHDAMYWYRQDPGQGLRLIYYSQIVNDFQKGDIAEGYSVSREKKESFPLTVTSAQKNPTAFYLCASSIAGGKEKLFFGSGTQLSVL.

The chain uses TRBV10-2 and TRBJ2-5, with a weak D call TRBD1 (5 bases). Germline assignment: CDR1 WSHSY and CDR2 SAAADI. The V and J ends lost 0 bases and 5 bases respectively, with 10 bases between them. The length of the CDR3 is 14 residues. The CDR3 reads CASSESFRVETQYF. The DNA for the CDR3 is TGCGCCAGCAGTGAGTCGTTCAGGGTGGAGACCCAGTACTTC.

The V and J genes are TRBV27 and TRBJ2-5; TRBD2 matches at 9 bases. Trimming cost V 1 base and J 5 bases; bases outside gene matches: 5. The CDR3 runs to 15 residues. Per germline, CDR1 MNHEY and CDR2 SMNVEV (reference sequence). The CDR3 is CASSLFSLAGETQYF. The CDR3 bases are TGTGCCAGCAGTTTATTTTCTCTAGCGGGGGAGACCCAGTACTTC.

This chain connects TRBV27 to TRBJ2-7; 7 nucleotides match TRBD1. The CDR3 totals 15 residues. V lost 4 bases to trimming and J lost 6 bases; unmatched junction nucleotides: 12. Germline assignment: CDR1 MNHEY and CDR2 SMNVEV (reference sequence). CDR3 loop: CASSYGWTGVGEQYF. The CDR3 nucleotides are TGTGCCAGCAGTTACGGTTGGACAGGTGTGGGCGAGCAGTACTTC.

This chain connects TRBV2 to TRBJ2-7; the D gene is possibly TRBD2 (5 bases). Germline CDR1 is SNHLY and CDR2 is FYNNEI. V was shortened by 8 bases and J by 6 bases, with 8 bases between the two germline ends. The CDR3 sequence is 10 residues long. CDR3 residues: CASGRLEQYF. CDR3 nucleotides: TGTGCCAGCGGGAGACTCGAGCAGTACTTC.

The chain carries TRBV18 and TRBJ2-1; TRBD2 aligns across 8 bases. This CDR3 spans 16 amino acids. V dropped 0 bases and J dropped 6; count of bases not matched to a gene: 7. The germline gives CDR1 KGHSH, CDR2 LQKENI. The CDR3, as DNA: TGTGCCAGCTCACCACCGGCGGGAGGTAAAGGCAATGAGCAGTTCTTC. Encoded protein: CASSPPAGGKGNEQFF. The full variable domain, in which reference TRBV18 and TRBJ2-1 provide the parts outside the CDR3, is NAGVMQNPRHLVRRRGQEARLRCSPMKGHSHVYWYRQLPEEGLKFMVYLQKENIIDESGMPKERFSAEFPKEGPSILRIQQVVRGDSAAYFCASSPPAGGKGNEQFFGPGTRLTVL.

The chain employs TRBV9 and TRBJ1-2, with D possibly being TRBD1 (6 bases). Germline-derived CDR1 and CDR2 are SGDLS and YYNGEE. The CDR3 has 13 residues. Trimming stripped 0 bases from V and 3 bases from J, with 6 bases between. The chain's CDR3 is CASSVDRDYGYTF. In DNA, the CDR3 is TGTGCCAGCAGCGTAGACAGGGACTATGGCTACACCTTC.

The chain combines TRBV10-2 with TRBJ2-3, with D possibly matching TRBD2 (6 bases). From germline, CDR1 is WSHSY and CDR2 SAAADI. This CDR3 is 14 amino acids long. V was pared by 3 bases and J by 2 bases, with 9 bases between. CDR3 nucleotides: TGCGCCAGCAGTGATACTAGCCCCACAGATACGCAGTATTTT. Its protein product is CASSDTSPTDTQYF.

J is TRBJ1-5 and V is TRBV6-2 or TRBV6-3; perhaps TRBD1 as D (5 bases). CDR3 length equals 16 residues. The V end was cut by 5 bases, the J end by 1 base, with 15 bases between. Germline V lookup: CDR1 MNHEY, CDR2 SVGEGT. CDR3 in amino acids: CASSRSIKGSNQPQHF. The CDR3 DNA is TGTGCCAGCAGTAGAAGTATTAAGGGGAGCAATCAGCCCCAGCATTTT.

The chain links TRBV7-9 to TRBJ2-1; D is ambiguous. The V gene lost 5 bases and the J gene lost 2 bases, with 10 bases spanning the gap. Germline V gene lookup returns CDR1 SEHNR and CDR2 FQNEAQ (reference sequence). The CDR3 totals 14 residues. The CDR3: CASSLIETYNEQFF. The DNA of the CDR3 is TGTGCCAGCAGCCTTATAGAAACCTACAATGAGCAGTTCTTC.

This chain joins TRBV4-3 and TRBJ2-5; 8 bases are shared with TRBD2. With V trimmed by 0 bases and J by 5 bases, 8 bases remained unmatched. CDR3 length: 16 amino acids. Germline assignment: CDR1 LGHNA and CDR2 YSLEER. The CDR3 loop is CASSQDVSGSRETQYF. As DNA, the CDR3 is TGCGCCAGCAGCCAAGATGTCAGCGGGAGTAGGGAGACCCAGTACTTC.

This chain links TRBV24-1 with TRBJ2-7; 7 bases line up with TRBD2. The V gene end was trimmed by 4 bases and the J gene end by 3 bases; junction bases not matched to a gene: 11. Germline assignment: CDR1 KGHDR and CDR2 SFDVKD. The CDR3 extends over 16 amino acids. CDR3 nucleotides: TGTGCCACCAGTGACCTCGATCCCAGCGGGAACTACGAGCAGTACTTC. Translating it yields CATSDLDPSGNYEQYF.

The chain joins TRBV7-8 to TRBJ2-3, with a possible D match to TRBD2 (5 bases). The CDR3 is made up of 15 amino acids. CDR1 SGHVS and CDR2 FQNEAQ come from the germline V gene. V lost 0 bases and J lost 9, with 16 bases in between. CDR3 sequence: CASSLATLEVETQYF. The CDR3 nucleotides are TGTGCCAGCAGCTTAGCGACACTAGAGGTGGAAACGCAGTATTTT.

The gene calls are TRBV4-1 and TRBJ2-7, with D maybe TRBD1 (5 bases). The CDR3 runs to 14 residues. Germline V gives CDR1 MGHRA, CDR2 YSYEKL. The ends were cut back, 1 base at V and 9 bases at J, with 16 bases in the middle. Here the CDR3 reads CASSQVWPPRGQYF. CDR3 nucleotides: TGCGCCAGCAGCCAAGTATGGCCACCAAGGGGGCAGTACTTC.